One and the same sample provided the 21 T cell receptor beta chains below, sequenced in a study of blood T cell repertoires in COVID-19. Profiling relied on immunoSEQ multiplex PCR, and the TCRdb table lists in-frame clones only, not all of them. The sample includes 150,000 to 160,000 clones, approximately 86% of them seen just once. Sequences were obtained from peripheral blood. The origin of the receptors is a woman in her 70s with acute or convalescent COVID-19.

This chain links TRBV11-2 with TRBJ1-2, with D hard to call. The length of the CDR3 is 13 residues. Germline assignment: CDR1 SGHAT and CDR2 FQNNGV. Trimming took 4 bases from V and 3 from J, leaving 9 bases between them. The CDR3 loop reads CASSSLRDYGYTF. CDR3 DNA: TGTGCCAGCAGCTCTCTTCGAGACTATGGCTACACCTTC.

This chain uses TRBV13 with TRBJ2-3; 8 positions match TRBD2. CDR1 is PRHDT, CDR2 FYEKMQ, per germline (reference sequence). The J segment lost 2 bases and the V segment lost 3 bases, leaving 1 base of the junction unmatched. This CDR3 has 14 residues. In DNA, the CDR3 is TGTGCCAGCAGCTTGCGGGGGGTCACAGATACGCAGTATTTT. Its protein product is CASSLRGVTDTQYF.

The J gene is TRBJ2-2, the V gene TRBV3-1 (or the pseudogene TRBV3-2); 7 bases fit TRBD1. In germline, CDR1 is LGHDT, CDR2 YNNKEL (reference sequence). The CDR3 has 15 residues. The junction had 3 bases not matched to a gene; V was cut back by 4 bases and J by 1 base. DNA of the CDR3: TGTGCCAGCAGCCGGTCAGGGGGGAACACCGGGGAGCTGTTTTTT. It specifies CASSRSGGNTGELFF.

This chain links TRBV18 with TRBJ2-7, with TRBD1 as a possible D gene (5 bases). Germline lookup yields CDR1 KGHSH and CDR2 LQKENI. Trimming removed 4 bases from V and 2 bases from J, with 12 bases in between. CDR3 length: 14 residues. The CDR3: CASSLGLKPYEQYF. CDR3 in DNA: TGTGCCAGCTCACTGGGGCTGAAGCCCTACGAGCAGTACTTC. Combining the CDR3 with reference TRBV18 and TRBJ2-7 gives the whole variable domain NAGVMQNPRHLVRRRGQEARLRCSPMKGHSHVYWYRQLPEEGLKFMVYLQKENIIDESGMPKERFSAEFPKEGPSILRIQQVVRGDSAAYFCASSLGLKPYEQYFGPGTRLTVT.

The J gene is TRBJ2-4, the V gene TRBV28; D possibly corresponds to TRBD1 (6 bases). Germline values: CDR1 MDHEN, CDR2 SYDVKM. The ends were cut back, 7 bases at V and 2 bases at J, with 12 bases in the middle. The CDR3 totals 14 residues. The CDR3 here is CASNGQGSKNIQYF. CDR3 DNA sequence: TGTGCCAGCAACGGGCAGGGGTCCAAAAACATTCAGTACTTC.

The chain links TRBV19 to TRBJ1-5; 7 nucleotides match TRBD1. Germline V gene lookup returns CDR1 LNHDA and CDR2 SQIVND (reference sequence). The CDR3 extends over 15 amino acids. V lost 1 base and J lost 7; bases outside the gene matches: 7. The CDR3 DNA reads as TGTGCCAGTAGTATAGCGGGAGGGGGCTGGCAGCCCCAGCATTTT. Protein: CASSIAGGGWQPQHF.

This clone was detected only once. This sequence joins TRBV5-6 and TRBJ2-3; D gene unclear. Trimming cost V 1 base and J 2 bases, with 5 bases left between them. The CDR3 runs to 13 residues. Germline V lookup: CDR1 SGHDT, CDR2 YYEEEE. The CDR3, as DNA: TGTGCCAGCAGCTTGTACTCCACAGATACGCAGTATTTT. It specifies CASSLYSTDTQYF.

The rearrangement links TRBV6-5 to TRBJ2-7, with 9 bases matching TRBD1. Germline lookup yields CDR1 MNHEY and CDR2 SVGAGI. This CDR3 has 14 residues. Germline trimming cut 2 bases from V and 3 bases from J; bases unmatched to any gene: 2. CDR3 bases: TGTGCCAGCAGTTACGGGACAGGGAACTACGAGCAGTACTTC. Its protein is CASSYGTGNYEQYF.

The rearrangement links TRBV29-1 to TRBJ2-3, with TRBD2 identical over 8 bases. CDR1 and CDR2 (germline): SQVTM, ANQGSEA. This CDR3 has 12 residues. J gave up 5 bases and V 8 bases, and 6 bases lay outside the gene matches. The CDR3 DNA sequence: TGCAGCCTTAGCGGGGCGGGAGATACGCAGTATTTT. It specifies CSLSGAGDTQYF.

The DNA of the CDR3 is TGTGCCAGCAAAAGCCTCGGGGGGCTCTACGAGCAGTACTTC. This codes for CASKSLGGLYEQYF. The gene calls are TRBV2 and TRBJ2-7; D might be TRBD2 (7 bases). Trimming took 7 bases from V and 3 from J, leaving 16 bases between them. Looked up from germline, CDR1 is SNHLY and CDR2 is FYNNEI. The CDR3 sequence is 14 residues long.

The chain couples TRBV7-9 to TRBJ2-3; 8 bases agree with TRBD2. CDR1 SEHNR and CDR2 FQNEAQ come from the germline V gene (reference sequence). J was trimmed by 3 bases and V by 4 bases; bases with no gene match: 3. The CDR3 consists of 14 residues. CDR3 residues: CASSSAGGTDTQYF. The DNA for the CDR3 is TGTGCCAGCAGCTCCGCGGGGGGAACAGATACGCAGTATTTT.

V is TRBV5-6 and J is TRBJ1-2; D ambiguous. Germline CDR1 is SGHDT and CDR2 is YYEEEE. The CDR3 totals 13 residues. Deletions cut 5 bases from V and 0 bases from J, with 8 bases between. The chain's CDR3 is CASRPGSNYGYTF. CDR3 sequence (DNA): TGTGCCAGCAGACCGGGGTCTAACTATGGCTACACCTTC.

The chain carries TRBV11-2 and TRBJ1-2, with D perhaps TRBD1 (5 bases). Germline assignment: CDR1 SGHAT and CDR2 FQNNGV. The CDR3 is 12 amino acids. Between the trimmed V and J ends, which lost 5 bases and 6 bases, there was a span of 10 bases. CDR3 protein: CASSPRADGYTF. The DNA of the CDR3 is TGTGCCAGCAGCCCCAGGGCGGATGGCTACACCTTC.

The chain uses TRBV5-1 and TRBJ2-1, with a possible D match to TRBD1 (6 bases). The CDR3 is 15 residues long. The V end was cut by 7 bases, the J end by 4 bases, with 18 bases between. Germline CDR1 is SGHRS and CDR2 is YFSETQ. CDR3 nucleotides: TGCGCCAGCCGCCCCGGCAGGGGTGGATACAATGAGCAGTTCTTC. It specifies CASRPGRGGYNEQFF.

The chain couples TRBV5-1 to TRBJ1-1; 7 bases are a match to TRBD1. J gave up 0 bases and V 5 bases, and 4 bases lay outside the gene matches. The CDR3 is made up of 14 amino acids. Germline V gene data show CDR1 as SGHRS and CDR2 as YFSETQ. CDR3 bases: TGCGCCAGCAGGACAGGGAATTTGAACACTGAAGCTTTCTTT. It encodes CASRTGNLNTEAFF.

This sequence joins TRBV13 and TRBJ1-3; 8 positions match TRBD1. The CDR3 extends over 16 amino acids. The V gene end was trimmed by 5 bases and the J gene end by 4 bases; junction bases not matched to a gene: 10. CDR1 is PRHDT, CDR2 FYEKMQ, per germline (reference sequence). Here the CDR3 reads CASSIAGGQSGNTIYF. The CDR3 DNA follows: TGTGCCAGCAGCATCGCAGGGGGCCAGTCGGGAAACACCATATATTTT.

The V and J genes are TRBV5-1 and TRBJ1-1; D perhaps matches TRBD1 (5 bases). This CDR3 is 15 amino acids long. Trimming stripped 3 bases from V and 0 bases from J, with 12 bases between. Germline CDR1 reads SGHRS; CDR2 reads YFSETQ. CDR3 sequence: CASSSGTTLNTEAFF. The CDR3 bases are TGCGCCAGCAGCTCAGGGACTACACTGAACACTGAAGCTTTCTTT.

The chain has TRBV3-1 (or the pseudogene TRBV3-2) and TRBJ1-2; possibly TRBD1 for D (6 bases). CDR3 size: 14 residues. Germline V gene data show CDR1 as LGHDT and CDR2 as YNNKEL (reference sequence). V lost 3 bases and J 9 bases, leaving 17 bases between the germline ends. The DNA for the CDR3 is TGTGCCAGCAGCCAGAGGGACACCGCGAGTCGCTACACCTTC. Protein product: CASSQRDTASRYTF.

The CDR3 reads CASSMSLAGMSTDTQYF. CDR3 bases: TGTGCCAGTAGTATGAGTCTAGCGGGGATGAGCACAGATACGCAGTATTTT. The J gene is TRBJ2-3, the V gene TRBV19, with TRBD2 matching 9 bases. Germline lookup yields CDR1 LNHDA and CDR2 SQIVND (reference sequence). The V and J ends lost 3 bases and 0 bases, in that order; junction bases with no gene match: 7. CDR3 size: 17 residues.

This sequence joins TRBV2 and TRBJ1-2; possible D gene TRBD1, 5 bases. The CDR3 is 14 amino acids. Trimming took 5 bases from V and 6 from J, leaving 16 bases between them. The germline V gene has CDR1 SNHLY and CDR2 FYNNEI. CDR3 bases: TGTGCCAGCAGTTCCCTGGGGCCCGCCGATGGCTACACCTTC. Its translation: CASSSLGPADGYTF.

The chain is built from TRBV15 and TRBJ2-1, with TRBD2 identical over 8 bases. V lost 4 bases, J lost 6 bases, and 17 bases stayed unmatched. The CDR3 is made up of 18 amino acids. Per germline, CDR1 LNHNV and CDR2 YYDKDF (reference sequence). The CDR3 loop reads CATSTPSRGGNVGNEQFF. The CDR3 coding sequence is TGTGCCACCAGCACTCCCTCTCGGGGGGGCAATGTCGGCAATGAGCAGTTCTTC.